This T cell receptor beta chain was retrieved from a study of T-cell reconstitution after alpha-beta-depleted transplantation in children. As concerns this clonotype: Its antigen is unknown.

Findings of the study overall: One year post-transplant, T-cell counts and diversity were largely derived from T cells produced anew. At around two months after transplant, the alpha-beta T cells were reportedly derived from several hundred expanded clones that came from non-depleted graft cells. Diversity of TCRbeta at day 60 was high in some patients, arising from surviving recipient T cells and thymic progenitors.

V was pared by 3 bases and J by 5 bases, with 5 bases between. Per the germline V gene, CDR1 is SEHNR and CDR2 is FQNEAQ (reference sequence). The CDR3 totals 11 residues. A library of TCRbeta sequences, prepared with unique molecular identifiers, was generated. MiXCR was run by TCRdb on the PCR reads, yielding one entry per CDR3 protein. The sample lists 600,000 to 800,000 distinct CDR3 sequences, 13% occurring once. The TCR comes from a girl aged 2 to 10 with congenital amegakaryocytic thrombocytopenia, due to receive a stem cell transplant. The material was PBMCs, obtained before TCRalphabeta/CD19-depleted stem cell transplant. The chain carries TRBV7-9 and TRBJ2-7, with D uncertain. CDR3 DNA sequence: TGTGCCAGCAGCTTCACGGACGAGCAGTACTTC. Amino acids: CASSFTDEQYF.